These 13 T cell receptor beta chains originate from one sample sequenced in a study of T cell responses to AZD1222 COVID-19 vaccine. The data were produced by immunoSEQ multiplex PCR, yet TCRdb's version contains in-frame clones alone and is incomplete. The data show 100,000 or so clones, approximately 92% seen once. Sequencing used peripheral blood, obtained 28 days after the second AZD1222 dose. These receptors originate from an adult who received the AZD1222 COVID-19 vaccine.

The V gene is TRBV12-2, the J gene TRBJ2-3; the table gives TRBD2 as D, unverified against the DNA. TRBV12-2 is a known pseudogene. CDR3 length: 15 residues. The CDR3 is CASRLNGLAHDTQYF. The CDR3 region has the DNA TGTGCAAGTCGCTTAAATGGACTAGCTCATGATACGCAGTATTTT.

The rearrangement joins TRBV5-1 to TRBJ1-6; the D is unclear. The germline V and J ends were trimmed by 4 bases and 9 bases, with 23 bases remaining between them. The CDR3 totals 17 residues. Germline assignment: CDR1 SGHRS and CDR2 YFSETQ. CDR3 in amino acids: CASSPTASDFGRSPLHF. CDR3 in DNA: TGCGCCAGCAGCCCCACAGCGTCGGATTTTGGTCGTTCACCCCTCCACTTT.

This clone has a handful of counts. The chain links TRBV2 to TRBJ1-5; the D gene is possibly TRBD1 (6 bases). Per germline, CDR1 SNHLY and CDR2 FYNNEI. The CDR3 sequence is 15 residues long. The germline V and J ends were trimmed by 5 bases and 7 bases, with 18 bases remaining between them. CDR3 sequence reads: CASSFGGAGEQPQHF. Here the CDR3 DNA reads TGTGCCAGCAGTTTCGGGGGGGCCGGGGAACAGCCCCAGCATTTT.

This sequence joins TRBV4-2 and TRBJ1-1; 8 nucleotides agree with TRBD1. The CDR3 extends over 15 amino acids. Germline CDR1 and CDR2: LGHNA and YNFKEQ. Unmatched junction bases numbered 4, after V lost 0 bases and J lost 4 bases. DNA of the CDR3: TGTGCCAGCAGCCAAGAACAGGGGGAGGTCACTGAAGCTTTCTTT. Its protein is CASSQEQGEVTEAFF.

For the CDR3, the DNA is TGTGCCTGGAGTCGAAGTTTGGCGGACACCATATATTTT. This gives the protein CAWSRSLADTIYF. The V and J genes are TRBV30 and TRBJ1-3; D not resolved. V was clipped by 2 bases and J by 8 bases, with 13 bases between them. Per germline, CDR1 GTSNPN and CDR2 SVGIG (reference sequence). CDR3 length: 13 residues.

This chain joins TRBV30 and TRBJ2-7; 7 bases match TRBD2. The CDR3 totals 15 residues. J gave up 0 bases and V 2 bases, and 7 bases lay outside the gene matches. Germline CDR1 is GTSNPN and CDR2 is SVGIG (reference sequence). In DNA, the CDR3 is TGTGCCTGGAGTCCCTTAGCGGGCCTCTCCTACGAGCAGTACTTC. It encodes CAWSPLAGLSYEQYF.

This clone occurred a few times. The rearrangement links TRBV30 to TRBJ2-2; TRBD2 matches at 7 bases. Trimming cost V 3 bases and J 0 bases; bases outside gene matches: 1. Germline-derived CDR1 and CDR2 are GTSNPN and SVGIG (reference sequence). This CDR3 comprises 14 residues. CDR3 bases: TGTGCCTGGAGCAGCGGGGCGAACACCGGGGAGCTGTTTTTT. Translating it yields CAWSSGANTGELFF.

The chain links TRBV28 to TRBJ1-5, with D possibly being TRBD1 (5 bases). This CDR3 spans 15 amino acids. Trimming took 7 bases from V and 3 from J, leaving 16 bases between them. In germline, CDR1 is MDHEN, CDR2 SYDVKM. The CDR3 here is CASTPRGQFNQPQHF. CDR3 sequence (DNA): TGTGCCAGCACCCCGAGGGGCCAATTCAATCAGCCCCAGCATTTT.

The J gene is TRBJ1-1, the V gene TRBV20-1; weak D call: TRBD1 (5 bases). From germline, CDR1 is DFQATT and CDR2 SNEGSKA (reference sequence). This CDR3 contains 16 residues. V gave up 5 bases and J gave up 5 bases, with 24 bases separating them. CDR3 nucleotides: TGCAGTGCTGGTGGCAGCGGGGCGGTCTTACAGACTGAAGCTTTCTTT. Residues: CSAGGSGAVLQTEAFF.

The rearrangement links TRBV7-9 to TRBJ2-2; possibly TRBD2 for D (5 bases). The germline V and J ends were trimmed by 5 bases and 6 bases, with 10 bases remaining between them. This CDR3 has 13 residues. Looked up from germline, CDR1 is SEHNR and CDR2 is FQNEAQ (reference sequence). CDR3 sequence (DNA): TGTGCCAGCAGCCCTGAGGGAGCCGGGGAGCTGTTTTTT. Encoded protein: CASSPEGAGELFF.

V usage is TRBV12-2 and J usage is TRBJ2-7; no DNA check was done on the table's D call, TRBD1. TRBV12-2 counts as a pseudogene. There are 14 residues in the CDR3. CDR3: CASRLYRDLYEQYF. In DNA, the CDR3 is TGTGCAAGTCGCCTATACAGGGATCTCTACGAGCAGTACTTC.

CDR3 DNA: TGTGCCAGCAGTTTATCAAAGGGTTCCTACGAGCAGTACTTC. Encoded protein: CASSLSKGSYEQYF. The chain combines TRBV27 with TRBJ2-7; D not resolved. The CDR3 runs 14 residues. Deletions cut 0 bases from V and 1 base from J, with 7 bases between. Looked up from germline, CDR1 is MNHEY and CDR2 is SMNVEV (reference sequence).

This chain uses TRBV3-1 (or the pseudogene TRBV3-2) with TRBJ1-5; D ambiguous. This CDR3 comprises 14 residues. V was trimmed by 1 base and J by 9 bases, leaving 13 bases between them. Germline V gene data show CDR1 as LGHDT and CDR2 as YNNKEL (reference sequence). Written as DNA, the CDR3 is TGTGCCAGCAGCCAAGCCCGGTCCTCCACGCCCCAGCATTTT. Translation: CASSQARSSTPQHF.